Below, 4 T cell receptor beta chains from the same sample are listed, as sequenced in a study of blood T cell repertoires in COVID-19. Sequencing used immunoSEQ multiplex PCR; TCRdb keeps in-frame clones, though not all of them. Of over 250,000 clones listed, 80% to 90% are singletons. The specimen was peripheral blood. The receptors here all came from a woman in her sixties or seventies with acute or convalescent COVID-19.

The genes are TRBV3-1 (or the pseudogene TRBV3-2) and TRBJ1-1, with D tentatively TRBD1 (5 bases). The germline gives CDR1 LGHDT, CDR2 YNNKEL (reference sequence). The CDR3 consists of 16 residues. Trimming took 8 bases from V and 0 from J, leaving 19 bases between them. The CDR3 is CASGPSGVAMNTEAFF. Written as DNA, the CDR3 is TGTGCCAGCGGACCTTCGGGGGTAGCCATGAACACTGAAGCTTTCTTT.

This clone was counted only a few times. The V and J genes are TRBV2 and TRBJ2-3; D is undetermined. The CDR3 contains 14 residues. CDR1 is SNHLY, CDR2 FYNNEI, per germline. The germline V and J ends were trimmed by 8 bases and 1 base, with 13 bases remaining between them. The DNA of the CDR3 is TGTGCCAGCCCTAAGCGTACTGGCACAGATACGCAGTATTTT. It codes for CASPKRTGTDTQYF. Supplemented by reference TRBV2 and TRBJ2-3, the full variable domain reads EPEVTQTPSHQVTQMGQEVILRCVPISNHLYFYWYRQILGQKVEFLVSFYNNEISEKSEIFDDQFSVERPDGSNFTLKIRSTKLEDSAMYFCASPKRTGTDTQYFGPGTRLTVL.

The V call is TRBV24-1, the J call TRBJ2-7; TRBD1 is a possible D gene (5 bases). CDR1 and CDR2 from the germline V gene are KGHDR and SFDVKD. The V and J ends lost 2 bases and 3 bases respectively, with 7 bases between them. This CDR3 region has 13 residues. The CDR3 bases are TGTGCCACCAGTGATTCGACAGTCTACGAGCAGTACTTC. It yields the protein CATSDSTVYEQYF.

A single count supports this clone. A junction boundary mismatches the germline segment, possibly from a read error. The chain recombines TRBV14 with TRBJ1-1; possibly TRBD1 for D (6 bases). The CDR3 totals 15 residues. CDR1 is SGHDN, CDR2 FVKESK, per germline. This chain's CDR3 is CASSRLKGGNAEAFF. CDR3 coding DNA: TGTGCCAGCAGCCGTCTTAAGGGGGGGAACGCTGAAGCTTTCTTT.